The rows below give T cell receptor beta chains drawn from one sample of a study of T cells in Graves' hyperthyroidism and ophthalmopathy. TCRdb reanalysed the multiplex PCR reads using MiXCR and keeps one entry per CDR3 protein. Seen here are a few hundred thousand distinct CDR3 sequences, 25% observed once, and the top ten hold roughly 80%. Specimen: blood. The receptors derive from a man over 45 with Graves' hyperthyroidism. Both conserved end residues are part of each CDR3. The D gene is left open where the match is weak. Where a row states a size, it is once, few, many or the class of an expanded clone; other rows omit it.

size	D	V	J	CDR3	DNA
few	TRBD2	TRBV6-2/TRBV6-3	TRBJ2-1	CASSFQLAGDNEQFF	TGTGCCAGCAGTTTCCAACTAGCGGGGGACAATGAGCAGTTCTTC
NA	TRBD1	TRBV4-1	TRBJ1-4	CASSQETQGARKLFF	TGCGCCAGCAGCCAAGAAACACAGGGGGCGAGAAAACTGTTTTTT
NA	NA	TRBV19	TRBJ2-1	CASKGIPGNEQFF	TGTGCCAGTAAAGGGATCCCCGGCAATGAGCAGTTCTTC
few	NA	TRBV3-1	TRBJ1-1	CASSHLWGGQNTEAFF	TGTGCCAGCAGCCATCTCTGGGGGGGACAGAACACTGAAGCTTTCTTT
NA	NA	TRBV24-1	TRBJ2-1	CATSHREWNEQFF	TGTGCCACCAGCCACAGGGAGTGGAATGAGCAGTTCTTC
NA	NA	TRBV10-1	TRBJ2-7	CASVDLNYRRYEQYF	TGCGCCAGCGTTGACCTCAACTATCGACGGTACGAGCAGTACTTC
NA	TRBD1	TRBV19	TRBJ1-2	CASNSGQTNYGYTF	TGTGCCAGTAATTCGGGACAGACAAACTATGGCTACACCTTC
many	TRBD2	TRBV7-3	TRBJ2-1	CASSLGGSGNEQFF	TGTGCCAGCAGCTTAGGCGGGAGTGGAAATGAGCAGTTCTTC
NA	TRBD2	TRBV3-1	TRBJ2-5	CASSQEAGVATQYF	TGTGCCAGCAGCCAAGAGGCGGGAGTGGCCACCCAGTACTTC
NA	TRBD1	TRBV7-2	TRBJ1-5	CASSLEGQGGGSNQPQHF	TGTGCCAGCAGCTTAGAGGGACAGGGGGGGGGTAGCAATCAGCCCCAGCATTTT
few	NA	TRBV5-1	TRBJ2-1	CASSLGVGRDEQFF	TGCGCCAGCAGCTTGGGGGTCGGGCGGGATGAGCAGTTCTTC
few	NA	TRBV11-3	TRBJ1-2	CASSPFAGTDYGYTF	TGTGCCAGCAGCCCTTTTGCCGGGACCGACTATGGCTACACCTTC
NA	NA	TRBV29-1	TRBJ1-1	CSVEAGETEAFF	TGCAGCGTTGAAGCCGGGGAGACTGAAGCTTTCTTT
NA	NA	TRBV28	TRBJ1-3	CANNTPRAALYF	TGTGCCAACAACACCCCACGGGCAGCCCTATATTTT
many	TRBD2	TRBV11-2	TRBJ2-1	CASSLSQRETYNEQFF	TGTGCCAGCAGCTTATCCCAGCGGGAGACCTACAATGAGCAGTTCTTC
NA	NA	TRBV5-1	TRBJ1-4	CASSLASGYNEKLFF	TGCGCCAGCAGCTTGGCCTCGGGATATAATGAAAAACTGTTTTTT
few	TRBD2	TRBV6-1	TRBJ2-3	CASKGSGRGRTDTQYF	TGTGCCAGCAAGGGTAGCGGGAGGGGACGTACAGATACGCAGTATTTT
NA	NA	TRBV27	TRBJ1-6	CASSLYGPPSSYNSPLHF	TGTGCCAGCAGTTTATATGGTCCCCCGAGCTCCTATAATTCACCCCTCCACTTT
many	TRBD2	TRBV7-2	TRBJ2-1	CASSDGRVSSYNEQFF	TGTGCCAGCAGCGACGGGAGGGTGAGCTCCTACAATGAGCAGTTCTTC
many	TRBD2	TRBV28	TRBJ2-4	CASSHRGLAGAANIQYF	TGTGCCAGCAGCCATCGCGGACTAGCGGGAGCTGCAAACATTCAGTACTTC
many	NA	TRBV12-3/TRBV12-4	TRBJ2-2	CASREGTVAAGELFF	TGTGCCAGCAGAGAGGGAACTGTAGCGGCCGGGGAGCTGTTTTTT
NA	TRBD1	TRBV7-2	TRBJ2-7	CASSYWTGPYEQYF	TGTGCCAGCAGCTACTGGACAGGGCCCTACGAGCAGTACTTC
NA	TRBD2	TRBV11-2	TRBJ2-7	CASGPLAGGSYEQYF	TGTGCCAGCGGACCACTAGCGGGAGGGTCCTACGAGCAGTACTTC
NA	NA	TRBV28	TRBJ1-1	CASSSRQKVNTEAFF	TGTGCCAGCAGTTCGCGACAGAAAGTGAACACTGAAGCTTTCTTT
many	TRBD1	TRBV11-2	TRBJ2-7	CASSSRGGSGEQYF	TGTGCCAGCAGCTCGAGAGGGGGCTCAGGCGAGCAGTACTTC
NA	TRBD2	TRBV11-2	TRBJ2-1	CASSLELAGGNNEQFF	TGTGCCAGCAGCTTAGAACTAGCGGGAGGGAACAATGAGCAGTTCTTC
NA	NA	TRBV30	TRBJ1-1	CAWTGHTEAFF	TGTGCCTGGACAGGCCACACTGAAGCTTTCTTT
few	NA	TRBV3-1	TRBJ2-1	CASSQGPTSYNEQFF	TGTGCCAGCAGCCAAGGTCCCACGTCCTACAATGAGCAGTTCTTC
few	TRBD2	TRBV7-3	TRBJ2-1	CASSSGLAPGNEQFF	TGTGCCAGCAGCTCCGGACTAGCACCGGGGAATGAGCAGTTCTTC
many	NA	TRBV7-3	TRBJ2-5	CASSSGSGETQYF	TGTGCCAGCAGCTCAGGGTCTGGAGAGACCCAGTACTTC
NA	TRBD1	TRBV28	TRBJ1-3	CASSFPGSNRGKENTIYF	TGTGCCAGCAGTTTTCCGGGATCCAACAGGGGAAAGGAAAACACCATATATTTT
few	NA	TRBV11-3	TRBJ2-2	CASSLGPEIAGELFF	TGTGCCAGCAGCTTAGGCCCGGAGATCGCCGGGGAGCTGTTTTTT
few	NA	TRBV7-2	TRBJ2-1	CASSLKQGPNEQFF	TGTGCCAGCAGCTTGAAACAGGGACCTAATGAGCAGTTCTTC
NA	NA	TRBV28	TRBJ2-2	CASSPRQERTLENTGELFF	TGTGCCAGCAGTCCCAGACAGGAACGTACCCTCGAGAACACCGGGGAGCTGTTTTTT
few	TRBD1	TRBV24-1	TRBJ2-3	CATSDTGTGVRDTQYF	TGTGCCACCAGTGACACCGGGACAGGGGTACGGGATACGCAGTATTTT
NA	NA	TRBV10-2	TRBJ1-5	CASSDRGGSNQPQHF	TGCGCCAGCAGTGATAGGGGAGGTAGCAATCAGCCCCAGCATTTT
many	NA	TRBV27	TRBJ2-1	CASSVTSSPYNEQFF	TGTGCCAGCAGTGTTACTAGCAGCCCTTACAATGAGCAGTTCTTC
NA	NA	TRBV5-1	TRBJ2-7	CASSSGGTNSYEQYF	TGCGCCAGCAGCTCAGGCGGGACAAACTCCTACGAGCAGTACTTC
many	NA	TRBV12-3/TRBV12-4	TRBJ2-5	CASSLGFTQETQYF	TGTGCCAGCAGTTTAGGCTTCACCCAGGAGACCCAGTACTTC
many	NA	TRBV11-2	TRBJ1-2	CASSLEGSANYGYTF	TGTGCCAGCAGCTTAGAAGGGTCGGCTAACTATGGCTACACCTTC
NA	TRBD1	TRBV7-3	TRBJ1-1	CASSSDSGGNTEAFF	TGTGCCAGCAGCTCCGATTCAGGGGGGAACACTGAAGCTTTCTTT